This TCR beta chain appears in the sequencing data of a study of shared clonotypes between healthy human individuals. The data were produced by immunoSEQ multiplex PCR, yet TCRdb's version contains in-frame clones alone and is incomplete. The data show more than 2 million clones, 85% to 95% seen once. The CDR3 sequence is 17 residues long. The V gene's germline CDR1 is KGHSH and CDR2 LQKENI. The trim removed 5 bases at V and 5 bases at J, leaving 12 bases unmatched. The gene calls are TRBV18 and TRBJ2-3, with 11 positions matching TRBD2. The TCR sequence derives from a man between 18 and 29 years old in good health. The sequenced sample was naive CD4+ T cells sorted from blood. This sample's subset: CD45RA+ positively selected. The DNA for the CDR3 is TGTGCCAGCTCAACCGACGACCCTAGCGGGAGGAGAGATACGCAGTATTTT. Its protein is CASSTDDPSGRRDTQYF.